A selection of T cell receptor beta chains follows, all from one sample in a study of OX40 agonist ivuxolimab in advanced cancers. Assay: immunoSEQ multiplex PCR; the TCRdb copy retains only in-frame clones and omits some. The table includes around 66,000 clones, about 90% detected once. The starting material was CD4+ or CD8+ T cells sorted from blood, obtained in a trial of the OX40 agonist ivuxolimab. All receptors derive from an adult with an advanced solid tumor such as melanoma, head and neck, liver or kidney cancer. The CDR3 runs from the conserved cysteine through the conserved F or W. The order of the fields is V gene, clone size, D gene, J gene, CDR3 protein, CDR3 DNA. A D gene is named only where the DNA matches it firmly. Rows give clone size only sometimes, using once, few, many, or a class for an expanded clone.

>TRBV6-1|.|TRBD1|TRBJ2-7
CASKGDRGPHEQYF
TGTGCCAGCAAGGGTGACAGGGGGCCCCACGAGCAGTACTTC
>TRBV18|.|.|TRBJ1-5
CASSPGGDQPQHF
TGTGCCAGCTCACCTGGCGGGGATCAGCCCCAGCATTTT
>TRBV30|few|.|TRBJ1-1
CAWDGSFWNTEAFF
TGTGCCTGGGACGGATCCTTTTGGAACACTGAAGCTTTCTTT
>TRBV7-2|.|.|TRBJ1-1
CASSPVGVGGVNTEAFF
TGTGCCAGCAGCCCTGTCGGGGTTGGTGGGGTAAACACTGAAGCTTTCTTT
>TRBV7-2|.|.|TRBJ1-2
CASSLGDYGYTF
TGTGCCAGCAGCTTGGGAGACTATGGCTACACCTTC
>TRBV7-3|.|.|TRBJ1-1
CASSLAGNLGEAFF
TGTGCCAGCAGCTTAGCAGGGAACTTAGGTGAAGCTTTCTTT
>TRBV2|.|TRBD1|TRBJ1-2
CASSEAARGQGLYGYTF
TGTGCCAGCAGTGAAGCAGCCCGCGGACAGGGCCTATATGGCTACACCTTC
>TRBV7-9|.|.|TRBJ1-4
CASSLGGNPTNEKLFF
TGTGCCAGCAGCTTAGGGGGAAACCCAACTAATGAAAAACTGTTTTTT
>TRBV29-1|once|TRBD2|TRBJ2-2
CSVGTSGANTGELFF
TGCAGCGTTGGTACCAGCGGGGCGAACACCGGGGAGCTGTTTTTT
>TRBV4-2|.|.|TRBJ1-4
CASSQAQGATNEKLFF
TGTGCCAGCAGCCAAGCCCAGGGAGCAACTAATGAAAAACTGTTTTTT